This passage covers 6 T cell receptor beta chains from one sample sequenced in a study of control samples from healthy donors and cancer patients. Measured with immunoSEQ multiplex PCR; TCRdb has only the in-frame clones, and not every one. This sample has 100,000 to 150,000 clones, with 75% to 95% found just once. The sequencing input was blood. Every receptor here comes from a man aged 18-30 years in good health.

This chain joins TRBV5-1 and TRBJ1-2; TRBD1 is a possible D gene (6 bases). Per germline, CDR1 SGHRS and CDR2 YFSETQ. V was clipped by 6 bases and J by 3 bases, with 15 bases between them. CDR3 size: 14 residues. The CDR3 nucleotides are TGCGCCAGCACCAAACCGGGACAAGACTATGGCTACACCTTC. Translation gives CASTKPGQDYGYTF.

The gene calls are TRBV27 and TRBJ1-5; D not certain. The CDR3 is 14 residues long. V shed 4 bases and J shed 5 bases, with 12 bases lying between them. Germline V lookup: CDR1 MNHEY, CDR2 SMNVEV (reference sequence). In nucleotides, the CDR3 is TGTGCCAGCAGTTCCATCGACGGTTATCAGCCCCAGCATTTT. Translated: CASSSIDGYQPQHF.

The V call is TRBV10-3, the J call TRBJ2-7; D is perhaps TRBD1 or TRBD2 (6 bases each). CDR3 length: 14 residues. Germline CDR1 ENHRY, CDR2 SYGVKD. Trimming took 0 bases from V and 3 from J, leaving 9 bases between them. CDR3 bases: TGTGCCATCAGTGAGTCAAGGGGGGACTACGAGCAGTACTTC. The encoded protein is CAISESRGDYEQYF.

This clone came up once. The chain recombines TRBV5-6 with TRBJ2-3, with D unclear. Trimming stripped 3 bases from V and 7 bases from J, with 9 bases between. The CDR3 runs to 12 residues. CDR1 and CDR2 from the germline V gene are SGHDT and YYEEEE. The CDR3 is CASSSGQYTQYF. The CDR3 region has the DNA TGTGCCAGCAGCTCGGGCCAATATACGCAGTATTTT.

The chain has TRBV3-1 (or the pseudogene TRBV3-2) and TRBJ2-5; 10 nucleotides agree with TRBD2. The CDR3 has 15 amino acids. Germline CDR1 LGHDT, CDR2 YNNKEL (reference sequence). V dropped 3 bases and J dropped 5; count of bases not matched to a gene: 6. The CDR3: CASSQSSGGWETQYF. The CDR3 DNA follows: TGTGCCAGCAGCCAGTCTAGCGGGGGATGGGAGACCCAGTACTTC.

The V and J genes are TRBV12-3 or TRBV12-4 and TRBJ2-7; D is unresolved. With 0 bases removed from V and 2 bases from J, the gap between germline ends came to 5 bases. The CDR3 spans 13 residues. The CDR3 coding sequence is TGTGCCAGCAGTTTAGCCGTCCCCTACGAGCAGTACTTC. Amino acid sequence: CASSLAVPYEQYF.